These 12 T cell receptor beta chains originate from one sample sequenced in a study of blood T cell repertoires in COVID-19. Generated by immunoSEQ multiplex PCR, the TCRdb table keeps only in-frame clones and is missing some. Of fewer than 400,000 clones in the sample, around 90% are singletons; the top ten hold 5.2%. Sequences were obtained from PBMCs or T cells enriched from blood (not recorded which). Receptors were obtained from a man aged 60 to 69 who had recovered from COVID-19.

This chain connects TRBV7-8 to TRBJ1-3, with 7 bases matching TRBD1. Losses at the gene ends were 5 bases for V and 0 bases for J; bases not matched to a gene: 7. Germline V gene sequence: CDR1 SGHVS, CDR2 FQNEAQ. This CDR3 is 16 amino acids long. The CDR3 loop is CASSLKQGHSGNTIYF. Here the CDR3 DNA reads TGTGCCAGCAGCCTCAAACAGGGGCACTCTGGAAACACCATATATTTT.

The chain joins TRBV3-1 (or the pseudogene TRBV3-2) to TRBJ2-1; 7 nucleotides agree with TRBD1. The CDR3 runs to 15 residues. Germline V gives CDR1 LGHDT, CDR2 YNNKEL (reference sequence). V dropped 2 bases and J dropped 3; count of bases not matched to a gene: 4. CDR3 coding DNA: TGTGCCAGCAGCCAACTACAGGGGTTCTACAATGAGCAGTTCTTC. Protein product: CASSQLQGFYNEQFF.

In this sample, this clone turned up once. The J gene is TRBJ2-7, the V gene TRBV7-2; D may be TRBD1 (5 bases). The V end was cut by 1 base, the J end by 3 bases, with 16 bases between. Germline assignment: CDR1 SGHTA and CDR2 FQGNSA. The length of the CDR3 is 16 residues. Here the CDR3 reads CASSLVRAGRGYEQYF. The CDR3 region has the DNA TGTGCCAGCAGCTTAGTTCGGGCAGGGCGCGGCTACGAGCAGTACTTC.

The rearrangement uses TRBV6-2 or TRBV6-3 and TRBJ2-7; possible D gene TRBD1, 6 bases. The V gene lost 3 bases and the J gene lost 5 bases, with 11 bases spanning the gap. The CDR3 totals 13 residues. Germline loops: CDR1 MNHEY, CDR2 SVGEGT. Here the CDR3 reads CASSYIRDNEQYF. CDR3 in DNA: TGTGCCAGCAGTTATATAAGGGACAACGAGCAGTACTTC.

This clone showed up just a few times. V is TRBV9 and J is TRBJ2-3; the match to TRBD2 covers 7 bases. Germline CDR1 is SGDLS and CDR2 is YYNGEE. The CDR3 covers 16 residues. J lost 0 bases, V lost 0 bases, and 4 bases had no gene match. As DNA, the CDR3 is TGTGCCAGCAGCGTAGATAACGGGGGGAGCACAGATACGCAGTATTTT. It codes for CASSVDNGGSTDTQYF.

The gene calls are TRBV5-5 and TRBJ2-1; 8 bases are shared with TRBD2. Trimming at V came to 0 bases and at J to 6 bases, leaving 14 bases not matched to a gene. The CDR3 length is 18 residues. Germline V gene sequence: CDR1 SGHKS, CDR2 YYEKEE (reference sequence). The CDR3 DNA is TGTGCCAGCAGCTTGGCCGTGCCGGGAGGGCCCTTTGGCAATGAGCAGTTCTTC. It translates to CASSLAVPGGPFGNEQFF. The entire variable domain, with the rest obtained from reference TRBV5-5 and TRBJ2-1, is as follows: DAGVTQSPTHLIKTRGQQVTLRCSPISGHKSVSWYQQVLGQGPQFIFQYYEKEERGRGNFPDRFSARQFPNYSSELNVNALLLGDSALYLCASSLAVPGGPFGNEQFFGPGTRLTVL.

The chain combines TRBV5-1 with TRBJ1-2; TRBD1 matches at 7 bases. The CDR3 sequence is 14 residues long. V shed 0 bases, J shed 7 bases, and the junction held 6 bases outside the gene matches. Per germline, CDR1 SGHRS and CDR2 YFSETQ. CDR3 sequence: CASSLASTGSGYTF. The CDR3 DNA sequence: TGCGCCAGCAGCTTGGCCTCGACAGGGAGTGGCTACACCTTC. Combining the CDR3 with reference TRBV5-1 and TRBJ1-2 gives the whole variable domain KAGVTQTPRYLIKTRGQQVTLSCSPISGHRSVSWYQQTPGQGLQFLFEYFSETQRNKGNFPGRFSGRQFSNSRSEMNVSTLELGDSALYLCASSLASTGSGYTFGSGTRLTVV.

This sequence joins TRBV18 and TRBJ1-1; maybe TRBD1 (5 bases). V dropped 5 bases and J dropped 0 bases, with 10 bases sitting between them. Germline values: CDR1 KGHSH, CDR2 LQKENI. The CDR3 extends over 14 amino acids. The CDR3 DNA follows: TGTGCCAGCTCAATCCGGGGGATGAACACTGAAGCTTTCTTT. Amino acids: CASSIRGMNTEAFF.

The V gene is TRBV18, the J gene TRBJ1-1, with no clear D. Germline V gives CDR1 KGHSH, CDR2 LQKENI. The CDR3 loop spans 15 amino acids. The V and J ends lost 0 bases and 4 bases respectively, with 12 bases between them. The CDR3 protein is CASSPPRPSATEAFF. The CDR3 nucleotides are TGTGCCAGCTCACCACCGAGGCCCTCGGCCACTGAAGCTTTCTTT.

This clone has just a few counts. The V call is TRBV28, the J call TRBJ2-7; D is unresolved. Germline CDR1 MDHEN, CDR2 SYDVKM. Trimming removed 4 bases at V and 4 bases at J, with 8 bases between. The CDR3 is 12 residues long. CDR3 DNA: TGTGCCAGCAGTTCCCTCAGGTACGAGCAGTACTTC. Its protein is CASSSLRYEQYF. Combining the CDR3 with reference TRBV28 and TRBJ2-7 gives the whole variable domain DVKVTQSSRYLVKRTGEKVFLECVQDMDHENMFWYRQDPGLGLRLIYFSYDVKMKEKGDIPEGYSVSREKKERFSLILESASTNQTSMYLCASSSLRYEQYFGPGTRLTVT.

The chain recombines TRBV5-1 with TRBJ2-5, with 10 bases lining up with TRBD1. The CDR3 runs 16 residues. Germline V gene data show CDR1 as SGHRS and CDR2 as YFSETQ. Losses at the gene ends were 5 bases for V and 5 bases for J; bases not matched to a gene: 12. The CDR3 sequence: CASSPGTGARGETQYF. In nucleotides, the CDR3 is TGCGCCAGCAGTCCCGGGACAGGGGCCCGCGGGGAGACCCAGTACTTC.

This clone occurred once. J is TRBJ2-7 and V is TRBV5-4, with D unresolved. Germline values: CDR1 SGHNT, CDR2 YYREEE (reference sequence). The CDR3 contains 13 residues. V was trimmed by 3 bases and J by 3 bases, leaving 10 bases between them. CDR3 DNA sequence: TGTGCCAGCAGCTCCCCATTCGGCTACGAGCAGTACTTC. Residues: CASSSPFGYEQYF.